This T cell receptor (beta chain) was retrieved from a study of T cells after yellow fever vaccination. Background on the study: Any fraction with a low cell number was prepared using SMART-Seq v4 Ultra Low Input.

Study-wide results and limits: Though weaker, the secondary response peaked faster, on day 5 versus 15. Relatively few clonotypes were ones that appeared in both CD4 and CD8 compartments.

Comment on this clonotype: Its matching antigen is unknown.

Germline V gives CDR1 SEHNR, CDR2 FQNEAQ (reference sequence). CDR3 length: 13 residues. Deletions cut 10 bases from V and 4 bases from J, with 15 bases between. Each CDR3 protein gets one entry after TCRdb re-called the 5' RACE reads with MiXCR. The sample shows 500,000 to 550,000 distinct CDR3 sequences, around a fifth of them seen only once. The sample consisted of PBMCs, taken more than 20 days after the first yellow fever vaccination. The chain recombines TRBV7-9 with TRBJ2-3; the D gene is possibly TRBD1 (7 bases). The receptor was isolated from a young man who received the YFV17D yellow fever vaccine. Written as DNA, the CDR3 is TGTGCCACAGGGGGGTCTGTATCAGATACGCAGTATTTT. It yields the protein CATGGSVSDTQYF.